The sequence of this T cell receptor beta chain was determined in a study of blood T cell repertoires in COVID-19. Assay used: immunoSEQ multiplex PCR; TCRdb lists only in-frame clones, some missing. The sample lists around 400,000 clones, over 75% occurring once. The CDR3 totals 15 residues. Germline CDR1 SGHRS, CDR2 YFSETQ. V gave up 1 base and J gave up 0 bases, with 11 bases separating them. This receptor was obtained from a woman aged 55-70 years with COVID-19, enrolled during active disease. The sample consisted of peripheral blood. V is TRBV5-1 and J is TRBJ2-7; tentatively, D is TRBD1 (5 bases). CDR3 DNA sequence: TGCGCCAGCAGCTTGTTGGACAACTACTCCTACGAGCAGTACTTC. Translation: CASSLLDNYSYEQYF. Full variable domain (rest looked up from reference TRBV5-1 and TRBJ2-7): KAGVTQTPRYLIKTRGQQVTLSCSPISGHRSVSWYQQTPGQGLQFLFEYFSETQRNKGNFPGRFSGRQFSNSRSEMNVSTLELGDSALYLCASSLLDNYSYEQYFGPGTRLTVT.